This TCR beta chain appears in the sequencing data of a study of T cell changes during pregnancy in multiple sclerosis. The germline gives CDR1 MGHRA, CDR2 YSYEKL. The CDR3 totals 16 residues. Trimming took 0 bases from V and 11 from J; bases not matched to a gene: 15. Method: immunoSEQ multiplex PCR; TCRdb's copy keeps in-frame clones and lacks some. This sample has 39,000 or so clones, with about nine tenths found just once. Specimen: CD8+ T cells from peripheral blood mononuclear cells, collected in the first trimester of pregnancy. This chain uses TRBV4-1 with TRBJ2-5, with 7 nucleotides matching TRBD2. The clonotype comes from a female donor with multiple sclerosis, enrolled in a pregnancy study. The CDR3 bases are TGCGCCAGCAGCCAAGATCCCGCTAGCGGCCGGAGGGAGCAGTACTTC. Amino acids: CASSQDPASGRREQYF.